Presented here are 15 T cell receptor beta chains from one specimen sequenced in a study of cytomegalovirus exposure and HLA in healthy donors. PCR amplification relied on 60 Vbeta primers (plus 13 Jbeta primers). The assay was immunoSEQ multiplex PCR, and TCRdb's table has in-frame clones only and misses some. The top ten clones hold 1.5% to 2% of a sample with about 150,000 clones, around two thirds of them seen once. Specimen: PBMCs. Every receptor here comes from a woman between 18 and 29 years old in good health and CMV-seronegative.

To note about this clone: Germline is not matched at one junction end, which may reflect a read error. The chain carries TRBV5-6 and TRBJ2-1, with 10 bases fitting TRBD2. This CDR3 spans 18 amino acids. Germline values: CDR1 SGHDT, CDR2 YYEEEE. The DNA of the CDR3 is TGTGCCGGCAGCTTGGCCCTTAAGCGGGGGGGCTCCTACAATGAGCAGTTCTTC. Protein: CAGSLALKRGGSYNEQFF.

The genes are TRBV5-4 and TRBJ2-2, with a weak D call TRBD2 (5 bases). Germline V gene sequence: CDR1 SGHNT, CDR2 YYREEE (reference sequence). The CDR3 contains 14 residues. Trimming took off 1 base at V and 6 bases at J, with 10 bases between the two ends. The CDR3 DNA sequence: TGTGCCAGCAGCTTGCCGGGGTGGGCCGGGGAGCTGTTTTTT. It codes for CASSLPGWAGELFF.

The chain is built from TRBV4-2 and TRBJ1-4; D might be TRBD1 (5 bases). There are 14 residues in the CDR3. Germline values: CDR1 LGHNA, CDR2 YNFKEQ. Trimming pared 5 bases from V and 8 bases from J, leaving 15 bases between. In DNA, the CDR3 is TGTGCCAGCAGCAAGCGGGGGGGTGGCGAAAAACTGTTTTTT. It yields the protein CASSKRGGGEKLFF.

The chain uses TRBV9 and TRBJ2-1, with TRBD2 identical over 12 bases. Germline values: CDR1 SGDLS, CDR2 YYNGEE. The CDR3 contains 16 residues. V lost 4 bases, J lost 2 bases, and 4 bases stayed unmatched. The chain's CDR3 is CASSTRLAGAYNEQFF. CDR3 DNA sequence: TGTGCCAGCAGCACCCGACTAGCGGGGGCCTACAATGAGCAGTTCTTC.

The chain joins TRBV6-5 to TRBJ2-7, with a possible D match to TRBD2 (7 bases). In germline, CDR1 is MNHEY, CDR2 SVGAGI. CDR3 length: 15 residues. Trimming took off 0 bases at V and 4 bases at J, with 13 bases between the two ends. The CDR3 DNA follows: TGTGCCAGCAGTTACTCGAAGGGAGGGGGGTACGAGCAGTACGTC. Translating it yields CASSYSKGGGYEQYV.

The CDR3 bases are TGTGCCAGCAGCCTCGGAGGCGCCCGGTCCGAAAAACTGTTTTTT. It encodes CASSLGGARSEKLFF. V usage is TRBV28 and J usage is TRBJ1-4; no clear D. This CDR3 has 15 amino acids. V lost 6 bases and J 8 bases, leaving 19 bases between the germline ends. The germline V gene encodes CDR1 MDHEN and CDR2 SYDVKM.

The chain links TRBV4-1 to TRBJ2-5, with TRBD2 matching over 8 bases. The ends lost 8 bases at V and 1 base at J; junction bases unmatched: 9. Germline V CDR1 and CDR2: MGHRA, YSYEKL. The CDR3 runs to 15 residues. For the CDR3, the DNA is TGCGCCAGCTCCTTCTCGGGGGGGGTCCAAGAGACCCAGTACTTC. It yields the protein CASSFSGGVQETQYF.

This chain connects TRBV28 to TRBJ2-4; D is possibly TRBD2 (6 bases). The V gene lost 6 bases and the J gene lost 1 base, with 10 bases spanning the gap. CDR3 length: 14 residues. The germline V gene encodes CDR1 MDHEN and CDR2 SYDVKM. The CDR3 protein is CASRLGGAKNIQYF. DNA for the CDR3: TGTGCCAGCAGGCTTGGGGGGGCCAAAAACATTCAGTACTTC.

The J gene is TRBJ2-1, the V gene TRBV4-1; TRBD1 is a possible D gene (5 bases). The germline V and J ends were trimmed by 0 bases and 2 bases, with 11 bases remaining between them. The V gene's germline CDR1 is MGHRA and CDR2 YSYEKL. The CDR3 extends over 16 amino acids. The CDR3 DNA follows: TGCGCCAGCAGCCAAGATCTAGGGGCAGCCTACAATGAGCAGTTCTTC. Translating gives CASSQDLGAAYNEQFF.

The chain recombines TRBV18 with TRBJ1-1; 7 nucleotides agree with TRBD1. The V gene end was trimmed by 4 bases and the J gene end by 1 base; junction bases not matched to a gene: 6. The CDR3 spans 15 residues. Per germline, CDR1 KGHSH and CDR2 LQKENI. CDR3 sequence: CASSRDRSPNTEAFF. The DNA for the CDR3 is TGTGCCAGCTCACGGGACAGATCTCCGAACACTGAAGCTTTCTTT.

This rearrangement joins TRBV5-4 to TRBJ1-2, with 7 bases identical to TRBD1. CDR1 is SGHNT, CDR2 YYREEE, per germline (reference sequence). J was trimmed by 10 bases and V by 4 bases; bases with no gene match: 10. This CDR3 has 13 amino acids. The CDR3 nucleotides read TGTGCCAGCAGCCGAGAGACAGGGACCCACTACACCTTC. Amino acids: CASSRETGTHYTF.

In this sample, this clone turned up a few times. The V call is TRBV7-2, the J call TRBJ2-2; 7 bases match TRBD2. Germline-derived CDR1 and CDR2 are SGHTA and FQGNSA. Germline trimming cut 4 bases from V and 7 bases from J; bases unmatched to any gene: 15. The length of the CDR3 is 17 residues. The CDR3 nucleotides are TGTGCCAGCAGCTCCCAACCCGGGACTAACACGATCGGGGAGCTGTTTTTT. This translates into CASSSQPGTNTIGELFF.

This clone came up a few times. The chain links TRBV7-9 to TRBJ1-1, with 8 bases fitting TRBD1. Germline V gives CDR1 SEHNR, CDR2 FQNEAQ (reference sequence). V trimming: 0 bases; J trimming: 3 bases; junction bases outside the gene matches: 6. The CDR3 extends over 16 amino acids. CDR3 nucleotide sequence: TGTGCCAGCAGCTTAGCAGGGACAGGTCGGGACACTGAAGCTTTCTTT. It is translated as CASSLAGTGRDTEAFF.

The rearrangement uses TRBV2 and TRBJ1-5; 9 bases fit TRBD1. V lost 6 bases to trimming and J lost 7 bases; unmatched junction nucleotides: 7. Germline V lookup: CDR1 SNHLY, CDR2 FYNNEI. The CDR3 length is 14 residues. The CDR3 loop is CASRLGQGGQPQHF. The CDR3 nucleotides are TGTGCCAGCAGATTGGGACAGGGCGGCCAGCCCCAGCATTTT.

The chain couples TRBV6-1 to TRBJ1-2; 8 nucleotides line up with TRBD1. Looked up from germline, CDR1 is MNHNS and CDR2 is SASEGT. V lost 2 bases to trimming and J lost 4 bases; unmatched junction nucleotides: 0. The CDR3 sequence is 13 residues long. The CDR3 loop reads CASSEQGAYGYTF. The CDR3 DNA sequence: TGTGCCAGCAGTGAACAGGGGGCCTATGGCTACACCTTC.